This T cell receptor beta chain is drawn from a study of blood T cells in healthy people across ages. Findings of the study overall: Investigators viewed diversity estimates from one million T cells as underestimates, the study reported.

For this clonotype: Its specificity is unknown.

Next came a second PCR, run for about 7 to 12 cycles, which used a sample-barcoded 5' primer along with a J-beta primer mix. Each cDNA molecule carried a tag from a template-switch adaptor that contained 12 random nucleotides. Each single sample gave us at least 2.5 million CDR3-containing paired-end reads. TCRdb re-derived calls from the 5' RACE reads in MiXCR, one entry per CDR3 protein. Of over a million distinct CDR3 sequences detected, about 42% appear once; the ten largest clones hold around 4%. Per germline, CDR1 MNHEY and CDR2 SVGAGI. The CDR3 length is 14 residues. Trimming removed 6 bases at V and 4 bases at J, with 15 bases between.

The rearrangement joins TRBV6-5 to TRBJ1-2; a possible D gene is TRBD1 (5 bases). This TCR derives from a woman aged 18-29 years in good health. The sample taken for sequencing was blood. This chain's CDR3 is CASRGSTAPYGYTF. The CDR3 coding sequence is TGTGCCAGCAGGGGGTCGACAGCGCCCTATGGCTACACCTTC.